A few counts support the clone carrying this T cell receptor beta chain. The antigen is unknown. The data were taken from a study of blood T cells in healthy people across ages. Findings of the study overall: It was not known whether donors were CMV positive (a possible confounder of expanded clonotype changes).

Then a second PCR, running roughly 6 to 11 cycles, was carried out with a sample-barcoded 5' primer and a J-beta primer mix. Every cDNA molecule carried a tag from a template-switch adaptor bearing 12 random nucleotides. TCRdb processed the 5' RACE reads anew with MiXCR; each CDR3 protein has one entry. The sample carries more than 1,400,000 distinct CDR3 sequences, approximately 42% recorded once. The germline gives CDR1 DFQATT, CDR2 SNEGSKA (reference sequence). Trimming left V 0 bases short and J 7 bases short, with 16 bases between. This CDR3 spans 15 amino acids. The draw of peripheral blood yielded about 9.4 milliliters from each donor.

Sequencing was carried out using blood. This TCR came from a woman aged 18-35 years in good health. The chain uses TRBV20-1 and TRBJ1-5; D ambiguous. DNA of the CDR3: TGCAGTGCTAGAGATGGTTCCCGGGTTGGCCAGCCCCAGCATTTT. Protein sequence: CSARDGSRVGQPQHF.